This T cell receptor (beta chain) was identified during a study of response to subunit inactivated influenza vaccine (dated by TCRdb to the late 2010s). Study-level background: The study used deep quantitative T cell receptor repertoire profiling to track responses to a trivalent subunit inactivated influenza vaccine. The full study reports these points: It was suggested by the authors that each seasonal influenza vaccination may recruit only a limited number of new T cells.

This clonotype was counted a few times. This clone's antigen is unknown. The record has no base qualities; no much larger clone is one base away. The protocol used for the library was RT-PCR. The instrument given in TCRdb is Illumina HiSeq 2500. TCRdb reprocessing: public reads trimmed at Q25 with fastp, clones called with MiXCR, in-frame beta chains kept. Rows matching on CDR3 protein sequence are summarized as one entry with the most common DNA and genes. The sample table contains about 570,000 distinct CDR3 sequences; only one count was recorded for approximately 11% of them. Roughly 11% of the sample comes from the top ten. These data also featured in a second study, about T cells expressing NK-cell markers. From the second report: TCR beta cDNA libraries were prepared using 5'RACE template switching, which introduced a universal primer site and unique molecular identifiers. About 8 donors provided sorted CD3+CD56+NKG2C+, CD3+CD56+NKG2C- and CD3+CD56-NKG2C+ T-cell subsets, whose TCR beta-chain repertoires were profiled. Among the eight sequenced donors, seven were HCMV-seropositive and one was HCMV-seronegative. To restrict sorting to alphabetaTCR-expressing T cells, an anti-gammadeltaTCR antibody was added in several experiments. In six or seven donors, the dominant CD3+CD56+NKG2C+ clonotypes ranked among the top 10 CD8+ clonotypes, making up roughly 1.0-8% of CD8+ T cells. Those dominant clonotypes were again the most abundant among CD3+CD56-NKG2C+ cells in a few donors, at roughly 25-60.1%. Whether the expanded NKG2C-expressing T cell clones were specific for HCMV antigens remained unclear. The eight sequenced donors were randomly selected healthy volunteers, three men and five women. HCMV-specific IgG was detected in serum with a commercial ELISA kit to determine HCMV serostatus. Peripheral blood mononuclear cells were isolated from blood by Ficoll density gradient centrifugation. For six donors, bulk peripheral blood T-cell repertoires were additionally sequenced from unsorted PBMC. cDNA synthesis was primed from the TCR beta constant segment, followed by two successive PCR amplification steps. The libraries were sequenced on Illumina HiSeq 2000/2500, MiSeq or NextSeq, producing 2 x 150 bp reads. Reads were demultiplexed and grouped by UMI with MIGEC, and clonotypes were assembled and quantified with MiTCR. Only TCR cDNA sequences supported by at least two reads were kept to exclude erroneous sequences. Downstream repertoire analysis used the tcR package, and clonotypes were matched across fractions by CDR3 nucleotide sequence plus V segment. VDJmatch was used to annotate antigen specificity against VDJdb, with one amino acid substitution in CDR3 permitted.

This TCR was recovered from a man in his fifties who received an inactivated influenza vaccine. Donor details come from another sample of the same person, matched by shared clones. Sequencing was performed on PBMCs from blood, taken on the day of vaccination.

The CDR3 protein: CASSSRQQWDHTF. The nucleotide sequence reads as follows: TGTGCCAGCAGTTCCCGGCAGCAATGGGATCACACCTTC. The rearrangement combines TRBV12-3 or TRBV12-4 with TRBJ1-2; the D gene cannot be named for sure. V was cut back by 4 bases and J by 12 bases, leaving a gap of 18 bases between them. CDR3 length: 13 amino acids, cysteine to phenylalanine. Only CDR3 DNA is held: 39 bases, read in frame from base 1.